The 21 T cell receptor beta chains in this list originate from one sample, sequenced in a study of blood T cell repertoires in COVID-19 (dated by TCRdb to about 2020). Library preparation used the immunoSEQ multiplex PCR assay. TCRdb retrieved this table from immuneACCESS and kept in-frame rearrangements only. Not all clones are present; in checked studies, unresolved V genes account for under half, and no reason is known for the remainder. In all, the sample holds 150,000 to 200,000 clones, and 60% to 85% of those were seen once. Approximately 8% of the sample comes from the top ten. Sequencing used peripheral blood. All receptors derive from a man aged 60 to 69 with acute or convalescent COVID-19.

This chain joins TRBV6-2 or TRBV6-3 and TRBJ1-1, with a tentative D call TRBD1 (5 bases). The V end was cut by 7 bases, the J end by 2 bases, with 11 bases between. Germline loops: CDR1 MNHEY, CDR2 SVGEGT. The CDR3 contains 13 residues. The CDR3 DNA reads TGTGCCAGCAACCCACAGGACAACACTGAAGCTTTCTTT. This gives the protein CASNPQDNTEAFF.

This clone was observed a few times. The CDR3 sequence is CASSQDPTDAGLAGGPDTQYF. The CDR3 DNA reads as TGCGCCAGCAGCCAAGATCCGACAGACGCCGGACTAGCGGGGGGGCCAGATACGCAGTATTTT. V gene TRBV4-3 combines with J gene TRBJ2-3; 15 positions agree with TRBD2. CDR1 LGHNA and CDR2 YSLEER come from the germline V gene. V was pared by 0 bases and J by 4 bases, with 14 bases of the junction left unmatched. CDR3 length: 21 amino acids.

Only a few counts were recorded for this clone. The genes are TRBV9 and TRBJ1-2, with D uncertain. Germline loops: CDR1 SGDLS, CDR2 YYNGEE. This CDR3 comprises 13 residues. The V and J ends lost 0 bases and 7 bases respectively, with 10 bases between them. CDR3 in amino acids: CASSVGPSRGYTF. CDR3 coding DNA: TGTGCCAGCAGCGTAGGTCCCTCGCGTGGCTACACCTTC.

The chain carries TRBV2 and TRBJ2-1; D might be TRBD2 (6 bases). This CDR3 is 14 amino acids long. Per germline, CDR1 SNHLY and CDR2 FYNNEI. The V end was cut by 6 bases, the J end by 7 bases, with 16 bases between. The CDR3 region has the DNA TGTGCCAGCAGCGAACTCGGTGGGGGGAATGAGCAGTTCTTC. It translates to CASSELGGGNEQFF.

The chain links TRBV12-3 or TRBV12-4 to TRBJ1-2, with D hard to call. Trimming cost V 5 bases and J 7 bases, with 11 bases left between them. The CDR3 totals 12 residues. CDR3 protein: CASSEGGFGYTF. CDR3 nucleotides: TGTGCCAGCAGTGAGGGAGGGTTTGGCTACACCTTC.

The chain recombines TRBV9 with TRBJ2-6, with 9 bases fitting TRBD1. CDR1 is SGDLS and CDR2 is YYNGEE in the germline V gene. The trim removed 3 bases at V and 2 bases at J, leaving 6 bases unmatched. The CDR3 covers 17 residues. CDR3 in amino acids: CASSARTGVTGANVLTF. CDR3 coding DNA: TGTGCCAGCAGCGCCCGGACAGGGGTCACTGGGGCCAACGTCCTGACTTTC.

Here the CDR3 DNA reads TGTGCCAGCAGCTTAACAGGCGGGGGAGGCGAGCAGTACTTC. Protein: CASSLTGGGGEQYF. V gene TRBV7-2 combines with J gene TRBJ2-7; 7 bases align to TRBD2. CDR3 length: 14 residues. Germline CDR1 reads SGHTA; CDR2 reads FQGNSA. V gave up 2 bases and J gave up 6 bases; unmatched junction bases: 7.

The genes are TRBV5-6 and TRBJ1-4; 9 bases line up with TRBD1. The J segment lost 8 bases and the V segment lost 2 bases, leaving 10 bases of the junction unmatched. CDR1 is SGHDT, CDR2 YYEEEE, per germline. This CDR3 region has 16 residues. CDR3 loop: CASSFWIGDRVEKLFF. CDR3 coding DNA: TGTGCCAGCAGCTTTTGGATCGGGGACAGGGTGGAAAAACTGTTTTTT. The whole variable domain, filled in from reference TRBV5-6 and TRBJ1-4, reads DAGVTQSPTHLIKTRGQQVTLRCSPKSGHDTVSWYQQALGQGPQFIFQYYEEEERQRGNFPDRFSGHQFPNYSSELNVNALLLGDSALYLCASSFWIGDRVEKLFFGSGTQLSVL.

The chain links TRBV19 to TRBJ2-3; TRBD2 matches at 8 bases. Germline loops: CDR1 LNHDA, CDR2 SQIVND (reference sequence). The J segment lost 1 base and the V segment lost 5 bases, leaving 11 bases of the junction unmatched. CDR3 size: 17 residues. Here the CDR3 reads CASSPGGLAEGTDTQYF. The CDR3 DNA sequence: TGTGCCAGTAGTCCGGGGGGGCTAGCAGAAGGCACAGATACGCAGTATTTT. The complete variable domain, with remaining parts taken from reference TRBV19 and TRBJ2-3, reads DGGITQSPKYLFRKEGQNVTLSCEQNLNHDAMYWYRQDPGQGLRLIYYSQIVNDFQKGDIAEGYSVSREKKESFPLTVTSAQKNPTAFYLCASSPGGLAEGTDTQYFGPGTRLTVL.

The CDR3 DNA is TGTGCCAGCTCACCGGGCTTCCAAGAGACCCAGTACTTC. Amino acid sequence: CASSPGFQETQYF. The chain has TRBV18 and TRBJ2-5; D call uncertain. This CDR3 spans 13 amino acids. V was shortened by 3 bases and J by 1 base, with 6 bases between the two germline ends. Germline V lookup: CDR1 KGHSH, CDR2 LQKENI.

The chain employs TRBV5-6 and TRBJ1-1; 7 bases map to TRBD1. With 3 bases clipped from V and 5 bases from J, the junction kept 4 bases outside the gene matches. The CDR3 runs 13 residues. Per germline, CDR1 SGHDT and CDR2 YYEEEE. The CDR3 sequence is CASSSTGYTEAFF. The CDR3 region has the DNA TGTGCCAGCAGCTCGACAGGGTATACTGAAGCTTTCTTT.

The V gene is TRBV3-1 (or the pseudogene TRBV3-2), the J gene TRBJ2-7, with no clear D. CDR1 is LGHDT and CDR2 is YNNKEL in the germline V gene (reference sequence). CDR3 length: 12 residues. With 6 bases removed from V and 2 bases from J, the gap between germline ends came to 8 bases. The CDR3 DNA sequence: TGTGCCAGCAGTGACAACGCCTACGAGCAGTACTTC. This encodes CASSDNAYEQYF.

The chain recombines TRBV5-1 with TRBJ2-1, with 7 bases aligning to TRBD1. The CDR3 has 16 residues. The V gene end was trimmed by 4 bases and the J gene end by 5 bases; junction bases not matched to a gene: 12. CDR1 is SGHRS and CDR2 is YFSETQ in the germline V gene. CDR3 sequence (DNA): TGCGCCAGCAGCCCCAATGACAGGGATGTTGACAATGAGCAGTTCTTC. Translating it yields CASSPNDRDVDNEQFF.

The rearrangement links TRBV28 to TRBJ2-3; D may be TRBD2 (7 bases). V lost 6 bases and J 6 bases, leaving 16 bases between the germline ends. The CDR3 spans 14 residues. Germline V gives CDR1 MDHEN, CDR2 SYDVKM. The CDR3, as DNA: TGTGCCAGCAGCAAGGGGGGGAAGTCTGATACGCAGTATTTT. Translating gives CASSKGGKSDTQYF.

This clone was detected a few times. V gene TRBV10-3 combines with J gene TRBJ1-2; D perhaps matches TRBD1 (6 bases). V shed 2 bases and J shed 3 bases, with 16 bases lying between them. Germline V gene data show CDR1 as ENHRY and CDR2 as SYGVKD. The CDR3 is 16 amino acids. The CDR3 DNA follows: TGTGCCATCAGTGAGAGAGCCGGGACAAGTGACTATGGCTACACCTTC. This sequence encodes CAISERAGTSDYGYTF.

Of note for this clone: This sample also contains other DNA sequences that code for the same CDR3. V and J are TRBV4-1 and TRBJ2-3; D is unclear. Germline CDR1 reads MGHRA; CDR2 reads YSYEKL. The CDR3 is 12 amino acids. V lost 3 bases and J lost 3, with 4 bases in between. The CDR3 nucleotides are TGCGCCAGCAGCCAGGCTACAGATACGCAGTATTTT. It translates to CASSQATDTQYF.

The chain is built from TRBV11-1 and TRBJ2-7; D is possibly TRBD2 (6 bases). V lost 1 base and J 0 bases, leaving 7 bases between the germline ends. CDR1 and CDR2 from the germline V gene are SGHAT and FQDESV (reference sequence). The CDR3 consists of 14 residues. CDR3 coding DNA: TGTGCCAGCAGCTTAGGCGGGACCTCCTACGAGCAGTACTTC. Translated: CASSLGGTSYEQYF.

The chain joins TRBV7-3 to TRBJ2-1, with TRBD1 identical over 7 bases. The length of the CDR3 is 15 residues. Germline V CDR1 and CDR2: SGHTA, FQGTGA. The ends lost 4 bases at V and 0 bases at J; junction bases unmatched: 3. CDR3 protein: CASSSDRSSYNEQFF. The CDR3 DNA follows: TGTGCCAGCAGCTCGGACAGGAGCTCCTACAATGAGCAGTTCTTC.

The CDR3 nucleotides read TGTGCCAGCAGCTCCCTTTGGCATGGGGCGCGATATGGCTACACCTTC. It codes for CASSSLWHGARYGYTF. The chain uses TRBV11-2 and TRBJ1-2; TRBD1 is a possible D gene (5 bases). The germline V gene has CDR1 SGHAT and CDR2 FQNNGV. The V end was cut by 4 bases, the J end by 5 bases, with 20 bases between. The CDR3 consists of 16 residues.

The CDR3 coding sequence is TGTGCCAGTAGTCCCGGGACAGGGACTGGAAACACCATATATTTT. This encodes CASSPGTGTGNTIYF. This chain links TRBV19 with TRBJ1-3, with 9 bases aligning to TRBD1. Germline V gene data show CDR1 as LNHDA and CDR2 as SQIVND (reference sequence). This CDR3 has 15 residues. After removal of 5 bases from V and 2 bases from J, the junction contained 4 bases not matched to a gene.

The chain uses TRBV5-8 and TRBJ1-1; 8 nucleotides align to TRBD1. The ends lost 0 bases at V and 2 bases at J; junction bases unmatched: 15. Germline V gene lookup returns CDR1 SGHTS and CDR2 YDEGEE. CDR3 size: 19 residues. CDR3 sequence reads: CASSLGARWDRIGNTEAFF. The CDR3 DNA reads as TGTGCCAGCAGCTTGGGGGCTAGGTGGGACAGGATAGGTAACACTGAAGCTTTCTTT.